Each of the 19 T cell receptor beta chains below was sequenced from the same sample in a study of cytomegalovirus exposure and HLA in healthy donors. Vbeta (60) and Jbeta (13) primers were used in the PCR. Only in-frame clones appear in the TCRdb table, and some are missing; sequencing was by immunoSEQ multiplex PCR. The table has 95,000 to 100,000 clones, more than 80% seen once. Sequences were obtained from PBMCs. The receptors originated from a man between 25 and 39 years old in good health and CMV-seronegative.

The V call is TRBV10-3, the J call TRBJ1-1; unclear D gene. CDR1 is ENHRY, CDR2 SYGVKD, per germline. Trimming left V 3 bases short and J 4 bases short, with 9 bases between. There are 13 residues in the CDR3. The CDR3 region has the DNA TGTGCCATCAGTGACGGGAGGACCACTGAAGCTTTCTTT. Residues: CAISDGRTTEAFF.

CDR3 DNA: TGTGCCAGCAGCGAAGGGGGTGTGTATGGCTACACCTTC. As protein: CASSEGGVYGYTF. The chain uses TRBV7-9 and TRBJ1-2; tentative D call: TRBD1 (6 bases). The CDR3 runs 13 residues. Between the trimmed V and J ends, which lost 5 bases and 5 bases, there was a span of 12 bases. Germline CDR1 reads SEHNR; CDR2 reads FQNEAQ (reference sequence).

The V gene is TRBV29-1, the J gene TRBJ2-5; 8 bases agree with TRBD2. Trimming cost V 6 bases and J 5 bases; bases outside gene matches: 5. The CDR3 runs 12 residues. Per the germline V gene, CDR1 is SQVTM and CDR2 is ANQGSEA. CDR3 sequence: CSVRTSWETQYF. The CDR3 region has the DNA TGCAGCGTGAGGACTAGCTGGGAGACCCAGTACTTC.

The chain has TRBV7-9 and TRBJ2-6; 11 bases map to TRBD2. This CDR3 contains 18 residues. Germline V gene sequence: CDR1 SEHNR, CDR2 FQNEAQ (reference sequence). The V and J ends lost 6 bases and 3 bases, in that order; junction bases with no gene match: 10. The DNA of the CDR3 is TGTGCCAGCAGTTCAGCGTCTAGCGGGAGGTTTGGGGCCAACGTCCTGACTTTC. This encodes CASSSASSGRFGANVLTF.

V is TRBV7-3 and J is TRBJ2-3; weak D call: TRBD2 (7 bases). This CDR3 is 15 amino acids long. Trimming shortened V by 5 bases and J by 14 bases, and 26 bases separated the two germline ends. The germline V gene has CDR1 SGHTA and CDR2 FQGTGA. CDR3 in DNA: TGTGCCAGCAGCGCCGCCGGGACAATGGCGGGGGCCCTGTATTTT. Translating gives CASSAAGTMAGALYF.

J is TRBJ2-5 and V is TRBV11-3; D is perhaps TRBD1 (6 bases). This CDR3 contains 16 residues. Germline CDR1 reads SGHNT; CDR2 reads YENEEA. Trimming took off 1 base at V and 4 bases at J, with 16 bases between the two ends. The DNA for the CDR3 is TGTGCCAGCAGCTTAGTTTCCCCACAGGGTTCAGAGACCCAGTACTTC. Protein sequence: CASSLVSPQGSETQYF.

The chain has TRBV2 and TRBJ1-1; D is ambiguous. V gave up 8 bases and J gave up 5 bases, with 18 bases separating them. CDR3 length equals 14 residues. Germline V gene data show CDR1 as SNHLY and CDR2 as FYNNEI. This CDR3 reads CASAGGRGATEAFF. The CDR3 nucleotides are TGTGCCAGCGCCGGCGGACGGGGAGCGACTGAAGCTTTCTTT.

The chain carries TRBV5-6 and TRBJ1-1, with a weak D call TRBD1 (6 bases). Trimming pared 0 bases from V and 8 bases from J, leaving 17 bases between. Germline-derived CDR1 and CDR2 are SGHDT and YYEEEE. The CDR3 is 15 residues long. The CDR3 is CASSLGYSGGPEAFF. The CDR3 DNA reads as TGTGCCAGCAGCTTGGGTTACTCGGGGGGCCCCGAAGCTTTCTTT.

This chain joins TRBV5-1 and TRBJ2-3, with D possibly TRBD2 on 6 matching bases. Between the trimmed V and J ends, which lost 5 bases and 1 base, there was a span of 11 bases. From germline, CDR1 is SGHRS and CDR2 YFSETQ. The CDR3 sequence is 14 residues long. The DNA for the CDR3 is TGCGCCAGCAGGGAACGACTAGGCACAGATACGCAGTATTTT. It codes for CASRERLGTDTQYF.

In its sample, this clone was seen once. The gene calls are TRBV7-2 and TRBJ1-1; D uncertain. Trimming left V 3 bases short and J 0 bases short, with 8 bases between. CDR1 is SGHTA, CDR2 FQGNSA, per germline. The CDR3 contains 14 residues. CDR3 bases: TGTGCCAGCAGCTTGGATACAGTGAACACTGAAGCTTTCTTT. This gives the protein CASSLDTVNTEAFF.

The chain recombines TRBV2 with TRBJ2-3; 10 nucleotides agree with TRBD2. CDR1 is SNHLY, CDR2 FYNNEI, per germline. V lost 4 bases and J lost 6; bases outside the gene matches: 10. The CDR3 spans 16 residues. CDR3 nucleotides: TGTGCCAGCAGTGGACCCCCTAGCGGGGGAATGGATACGCAGTATTTT. This encodes CASSGPPSGGMDTQYF.

CDR3 nucleotides: TGTGCCAGCAGCCAAACTAGCTGGGGCACAGATACGCAGTATTTT. This gives the protein CASSQTSWGTDTQYF. This chain uses TRBV4-2 with TRBJ2-3; a possible D gene is TRBD2 (6 bases). V dropped 2 bases and J dropped 1 base, with 10 bases sitting between them. This CDR3 comprises 15 residues. Per germline, CDR1 LGHNA and CDR2 YNFKEQ.

The chain recombines TRBV10-2 with TRBJ2-7; TRBD1 aligns across 7 bases. Losses at the gene ends were 5 bases for V and 2 bases for J; bases not matched to a gene: 6. The CDR3 has 14 residues. Germline loops: CDR1 WSHSY, CDR2 SAAADI. The CDR3 region has the DNA TGCGCCAGCAGTACCGGGACAGAGGCCTACGAGCAGTACTTC. Translated, it gives CASSTGTEAYEQYF.

The V and J genes are TRBV4-1 and TRBJ2-2, with D possibly matching TRBD2 (6 bases). Germline loops: CDR1 MGHRA, CDR2 YSYEKL. The CDR3 is 16 residues long. V was trimmed by 7 bases and J by 3 bases, leaving 18 bases between them. The CDR3 coding sequence is TGCGCCAGCAACATGAATCGCGGGGTCGACACCGGGGAGCTGTTTTTT. It yields the protein CASNMNRGVDTGELFF.

The rearrangement uses TRBV9 and TRBJ2-1; 11 nucleotides match TRBD2. The CDR3 totals 18 residues. Germline values: CDR1 SGDLS, CDR2 YYNGEE. Unmatched junction bases numbered 15, after V lost 4 bases and J lost 6 bases. CDR3 protein: CASSPRLAGSPRGNEQFF. CDR3 in DNA: TGTGCCAGCAGCCCACGACTAGCGGGGTCCCCCCGGGGCAATGAGCAGTTCTTC.

The CDR3 DNA follows: TGTGCCAGCCACCAGGGGCTCGGGAGCAATCAGCCCCAGCATTTT. This gives the protein CASHQGLGSNQPQHF. The chain joins TRBV6-5 to TRBJ1-5, with D perhaps matching TRBD1 (6 bases). Germline assignment: CDR1 MNHEY and CDR2 SVGAGI. V was shortened by 8 bases and J by 1 base, with 15 bases between the two germline ends. The CDR3 contains 15 residues.

The DNA of the CDR3 is TGTGCCAGCAGTTACTCGGGCGAAGTGAACACTGAAGCTTTCTTT. This sequence encodes CASSYSGEVNTEAFF. This chain links TRBV6-5 with TRBJ1-1, with unresolved D. Germline CDR1 and CDR2: MNHEY and SVGAGI. V dropped 0 bases and J dropped 0 bases, with 8 bases sitting between them. The CDR3 spans 15 residues.

The chain joins TRBV7-9 to TRBJ2-3; 7 nucleotides align to TRBD1. This CDR3 comprises 15 residues. V lost 5 bases, J lost 3 bases, and 8 bases stayed unmatched. Germline V gene sequence: CDR1 SEHNR, CDR2 FQNEAQ (reference sequence). DNA of the CDR3: TGTGCCAGCAGCCCCTCGACAGGGTGGACAGATACGCAGTATTTT. Its protein is CASSPSTGWTDTQYF.

This chain connects TRBV11-2 to TRBJ2-2; D call uncertain. The germline V and J ends were trimmed by 4 bases and 6 bases, with 3 bases remaining between them. Per the germline V gene, CDR1 is SGHAT and CDR2 is FQNNGV. The CDR3 spans 11 residues. Here the CDR3 DNA reads TGTGCCAGCAGCTCCGCCGGGGAGCTGTTTTTT. It codes for CASSSAGELFF.